This T cell receptor beta chain is drawn from a study of cytomegalovirus exposure and HLA in healthy donors. Overall study findings and caveats: Altogether, 150 to 200 TCR beta chains were recorded as cytomegalovirus-associated. In a later analysis, TCR beta V- and J-gene trimming showed a link to a missense DCLRE1C variant. Based on reports, TCR beta sequences accurately predicted HLA-A and HLA-B alleles for most subjects.

With respect to this clone: What it binds is unknown. Its ends do not fully match the called genes, so a read error is possible.

The CDR3 has 14 amino acids. Looked up from germline, CDR1 is LNHNV and CDR2 is YYDKDF (reference sequence). The primer mix had 60 Vbeta and 13 Jbeta primers. Profiled with immunoSEQ multiplex PCR; TCRdb holds only in-frame clones, not every one. Of over 120,000 clones in the sample, around 80% are singletons; the top ten hold roughly 2.8%. Input material: PBMCs. The receptor was derived from a young woman in good health and CMV-seronegative. V and J are TRBV15 and TRBJ2-1, with D tentatively TRBD2 (6 bases). The CDR3 is CATSREGLNNEQFF. Written as DNA, the CDR3 is TGTGCCACCAGCCGAGAGGGACTCAACAATGAGCAGTTCTTC.